These 22 T cell receptor beta chains were sequenced from one sample in a study of cytomegalovirus exposure and HLA in healthy donors. The PCR had 60 Vbeta and 13 Jbeta primers. Here immunoSEQ multiplex PCR was the method, and the copy in TCRdb shows in-frame clones only, minus some. The sample has about 88,000 clones, 65% to 80% seen once. The sequencing input was PBMCs. The source of these receptors is a woman in her late teens or twenties in good health and CMV-seropositive.

The chain carries TRBV7-3 and TRBJ2-5; 10 nucleotides line up with TRBD2. Germline values: CDR1 SGHTA, CDR2 FQGTGA. The CDR3 sequence is 12 residues long. J gave up 14 bases and V 3 bases, and 6 bases lay outside the gene matches. For the CDR3, the DNA is TGTGCCAGCAGCTTTGGAGCGGGGGGGCTCTACTTC. It is translated as CASSFGAGGLYF.

This clone was picked up a small number of times. The CDR3: CASSKGQGDTGELFF. CDR3 coding DNA: TGTGCCAGCAGTAAGGGACAGGGAGATACCGGGGAGCTGTTTTTT. The chain uses TRBV6-4 and TRBJ2-2, with TRBD1 identical over 9 bases. The CDR3 spans 15 residues. Losses at the gene ends were 5 bases for V and 5 bases for J; bases not matched to a gene: 6. The germline V gene encodes CDR1 MRHNA and CDR2 SNTAGT.

As for this clone: The limits of the CDR3 on the DNA are not certain, so only TCRdb's listed CDR3 is given. V gene TRBV6-6 combines with J gene TRBJ2-7; the table assigns TRBD1, which was not confirmed against the DNA. From its first to its last residue, the CDR3 has 14 amino acids. Germline CDR1 reads MNHNY; CDR2 reads SVGAGI (reference sequence). The CDR3 spells CASSSSTADYEQYF.

The V and J genes are TRBV19 and TRBJ1-2; 9 positions match TRBD1. In germline, CDR1 is LNHDA, CDR2 SQIVND (reference sequence). The CDR3 consists of 16 residues. The J segment lost 5 bases and the V segment lost 4 bases, leaving 11 bases of the junction unmatched. The CDR3 here is CASSTFDRDRGYGYTF. For the CDR3, the DNA is TGTGCCAGTAGTACGTTTGACCGAGACAGGGGGTATGGCTACACCTTC.

The chain has TRBV27 and TRBJ2-7; tentative D call: TRBD1 (6 bases). The CDR3 sequence is 14 residues long. V was clipped by 6 bases and J by 0 bases, with 12 bases between them. The germline V gene has CDR1 MNHEY and CDR2 SMNVEV (reference sequence). CDR3 region: CASSLRRGSYEQYF. CDR3 coding DNA: TGTGCCAGCAGCCTTCGCAGGGGCTCCTACGAGCAGTACTTC.

CDR3 sequence reads: CASSPGRLIAGVNTGELFF. CDR3 coding DNA: TGCGCCAGCAGCCCAGGCCGTTTGATAGCGGGAGTCAATACCGGGGAGCTGTTTTTT. This sequence joins TRBV23-1 and TRBJ2-2, with 9 positions matching TRBD2. TRBV23-1 counts as an open reading frame of uncertain function. J gave up 5 bases and V 6 bases, and 19 bases lay outside the gene matches. This CDR3 region has 19 residues.

This chain uses TRBV28 with TRBJ1-1; D unresolved. The V and J ends lost 3 bases and 1 base respectively, with 9 bases between them. CDR3 size: 14 residues. CDR1 and CDR2 from the germline V gene are MDHEN and SYDVKM. For the CDR3, the DNA is TGTGCCAGCAGTTTGGCCCTGAAGAACACTGAAGCTTTCTTT. Translation gives CASSLALKNTEAFF.

The V and J genes are TRBV19 and TRBJ2-7, with TRBD2 identical over 9 bases. V lost 6 bases to trimming and J lost 5 bases; unmatched junction nucleotides: 14. Germline V gene sequence: CDR1 LNHDA, CDR2 SQIVND (reference sequence). The CDR3 loop spans 16 amino acids. The CDR3: CASSTPRGGGKNEQYF. The CDR3, as DNA: TGTGCCAGTAGCACCCCGCGCGGGGGGGGCAAGAACGAGCAGTACTTC.

The rearrangement links TRBV5-1 to TRBJ2-3, with 13 positions matching TRBD2. Germline lookup yields CDR1 SGHRS and CDR2 YFSETQ. The V gene end was trimmed by 3 bases and the J gene end by 4 bases; junction bases not matched to a gene: 2. The CDR3 sequence is 15 residues long. CDR3 nucleotides: TGCGCCAGCAGCTCAGGACTAGCGGGAGCAGATACGCAGTATTTT. It is translated as CASSSGLAGADTQYF.

A note on this clone: A read error may produce the germline difference seen at one junction end. The V and J genes are TRBV5-1 and TRBJ1-4; 7 positions agree with TRBD1. Germline V lookup: CDR1 SGHRS, CDR2 YFSETQ. The length of the CDR3 is 15 residues. The CDR3 protein is CASSLDGTVNEELFF. The CDR3 DNA sequence: TGCGCCAGCAGCTTGGACGGGACAGTAAATGAAGAACTGTTTTTT. The full variable domain, rest sourced from reference TRBV5-1 and TRBJ1-4, is KAGVTQTPRYLIKTRGQQVTLSCSPISGHRSVSWYQQTPGQGLQFLFEYFSETQRNKGNFPGRFSGRQFSNSRSEMNVSTLELGDSALYLCASSLDGTVNEELFFGSGTQLSVL.

The chain carries TRBV28 and TRBJ2-7; 8 positions match TRBD2. V lost 6 bases and J lost 3; bases outside the gene matches: 7. This CDR3 contains 14 residues. The V gene's germline CDR1 is MDHEN and CDR2 SYDVKM. Here the CDR3 reads CASRGREGFYEQYF. As DNA, the CDR3 is TGTGCCAGCAGGGGACGGGAGGGGTTCTACGAGCAGTACTTC.

This rearrangement joins TRBV7-8 to TRBJ1-3; TRBD1 aligns across 8 bases. V was pared by 2 bases and J by 1 base, with 7 bases of the junction left unmatched. The CDR3 contains 17 residues. Per germline, CDR1 SGHVS and CDR2 FQNEAQ. CDR3 sequence: CASSLNGRGLSGNTIYF. The CDR3 nucleotides read TGTGCCAGCAGCTTAAATGGCAGGGGGCTATCTGGAAACACCATATATTTT.

The chain links TRBV4-1 to TRBJ2-7, with 7 bases lining up with TRBD2. Trimming took 0 bases from V and 12 from J; bases not matched to a gene: 2. The CDR3 covers 11 residues. The germline CDR1 and CDR2 sequences are MGHRA and YSYEKL. CDR3 protein: CASSQDGGVYF. The CDR3 nucleotides read TGCGCCAGCAGCCAAGATGGGGGGGTGTACTTC.

The chain employs TRBV19 and TRBJ1-1, with no clear D. The V gene's germline CDR1 is LNHDA and CDR2 SQIVND (reference sequence). Trimming left V 2 bases short and J 2 bases short, with 12 bases between. The CDR3 extends over 15 amino acids. The CDR3: CASSIHAPGNTEAFF. CDR3 DNA: TGTGCCAGTAGTATACATGCACCAGGAAACACTGAAGCTTTCTTT. Variable domain in full (rest from reference TRBV19 and TRBJ1-1): DGGITQSPKYLFRKEGQNVTLSCEQNLNHDAMYWYRQDPGQGLRLIYYSQIVNDFQKGDIAEGYSVSREKKESFPLTVTSAQKNPTAFYLCASSIHAPGNTEAFFGQGTRLTVV.

This clone has a count of ten or more. This sequence joins TRBV4-2 and TRBJ1-1; D possibly corresponds to TRBD1 (5 bases). CDR1 is LGHNA, CDR2 YNFKEQ, per germline. V was cut by 3 bases and J by 4 bases, with 21 bases left in between. The CDR3 spans 17 residues. In DNA, the CDR3 is TGTGCCAGCAGCCAGGGGGGGAAAGGGTGGGGGACCACTGAAGCTTTCTTT. Translation: CASSQGGKGWGTTEAFF.

CDR3 bases: TGTGCCAGCAGTGAGTCCCAGGGCTCTGGGGCCAACGTCCTGACTTTC. This codes for CASSESQGSGANVLTF. The chain couples TRBV6-1 to TRBJ2-6, with D possibly TRBD1 on 5 matching bases. Deletions cut 3 bases from V and 0 bases from J, with 9 bases between. Looked up from germline, CDR1 is MNHNS and CDR2 is SASEGT. This CDR3 spans 16 amino acids.

This clone occurred once. This chain uses TRBV10-3 with TRBJ2-3; TRBD2 might be the D (5 bases). V was shortened by 0 bases and J by 0 bases, with 10 bases between the two germline ends. CDR1 is ENHRY and CDR2 is SYGVKD in the germline V gene. The CDR3 has 16 residues. The CDR3 DNA sequence: TGTGCCATCAGTGAGTCCCTAGCCTCTAGCACAGATACGCAGTATTTT. This encodes CAISESLASSTDTQYF.

This clone has only a few counts. This CDR3 is also generated by other DNA sequences in the sample. This chain uses TRBV7-8 with TRBJ2-3, with D unclear. V lost 1 base and J 5 bases, leaving 7 bases between the germline ends. Germline-derived CDR1 and CDR2 are SGHVS and FQNEAQ. The CDR3 is 13 amino acids. The CDR3 nucleotides read TGTGCCAGCAGCTTAGATGCTAGAGATACGCAGTATTTT. This encodes CASSLDARDTQYF.

This clone is categorized as medium-sized. CDR3 DNA sequence: TGTGCCAGCAGCGACCGGGGTGCGGAGGCCTACAATGAGCAGTTCTTC. It specifies CASSDRGAEAYNEQFF. The V and J genes are TRBV5-4 and TRBJ2-1, with D possibly matching TRBD2 (5 bases). The CDR3 is 16 amino acids. Germline V CDR1 and CDR2: SGHNT, YYREEE (reference sequence). Trimming left V 4 bases short and J 2 bases short, with 16 bases between.

CDR3 in DNA: TGCGCCAGCAGCCAAGGACCGACAGGGGCCACTGAAGCTTTCTTT. Protein sequence: CASSQGPTGATEAFF. This chain joins TRBV4-1 and TRBJ1-1, with TRBD1 matching over 8 bases. This CDR3 comprises 15 residues. Germline lookup yields CDR1 MGHRA and CDR2 YSYEKL. The junction had 5 bases not matched to a gene; V was cut back by 1 base and J by 4 bases.

The chain is built from TRBV30 and TRBJ2-2, with 9 bases fitting TRBD1. CDR3 size: 15 residues. Germline loops: CDR1 GTSNPN, CDR2 SVGIG (reference sequence). V shed 2 bases and J 8 bases; nucleotides not matched to a gene: 9. CDR3 bases: TGTGCCTGGAGTCCCGGGACAGGGACCGGGGGGGAGCTGTTTTTT. Its translation: CAWSPGTGTGGELFF. Looking up the rest from reference TRBV30 and TRBJ2-2 gives the full variable domain: SQTIHQWPATLVQPVGSPLSLECTVEGTSNPNLYWYRQAAGRGLQLLFYSVGIGQISSEVPQNLSASRPQDRQFILSSKKLLLSDSGFYLCAWSPGTGTGGELFFGEGSRLTVL.

This rearrangement joins TRBV29-1 to TRBJ1-2, with 11 nucleotides matching TRBD1. The CDR3 consists of 14 residues. Germline V gene lookup returns CDR1 SQVTM and CDR2 ANQGSEA. The V gene end was trimmed by 5 bases and the J gene end by 4 bases; junction bases not matched to a gene: 6. The CDR3 protein is CSVLAGTGGYGYTF. The CDR3 coding sequence is TGCAGCGTTCTCGCAGGGACAGGGGGCTATGGCTACACCTTC. Full variable domain (outside the CDR3, taken from reference TRBV29-1 and TRBJ1-2): SAVISQKPSRDICQRGTSLTIQCQVDSQVTMMFWYRQQPGQSLTLIATANQGSEATYESGFVIDKFPISRPNLTFSTLTVSNMSPEDSSIYLCSVLAGTGGYGYTFGSGTRLTVV.